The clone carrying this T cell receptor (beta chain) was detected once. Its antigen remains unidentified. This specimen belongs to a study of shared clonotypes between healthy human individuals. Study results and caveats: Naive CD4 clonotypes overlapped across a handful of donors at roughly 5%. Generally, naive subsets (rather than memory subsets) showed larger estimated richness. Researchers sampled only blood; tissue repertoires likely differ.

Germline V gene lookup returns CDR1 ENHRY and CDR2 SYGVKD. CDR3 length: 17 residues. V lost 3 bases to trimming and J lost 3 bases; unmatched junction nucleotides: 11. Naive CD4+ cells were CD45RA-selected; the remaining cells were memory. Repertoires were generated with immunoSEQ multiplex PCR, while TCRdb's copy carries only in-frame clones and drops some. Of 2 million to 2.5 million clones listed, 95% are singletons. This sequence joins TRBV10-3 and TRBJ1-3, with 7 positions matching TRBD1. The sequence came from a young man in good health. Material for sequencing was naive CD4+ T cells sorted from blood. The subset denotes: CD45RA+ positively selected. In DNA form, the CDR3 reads TGTGCCATCAGTGATAACCCGGGACAGTTACGTGGAAACACCATATATTTT. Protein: CAISDNPGQLRGNTIYF.